The 29 T cell receptor beta chains reported below all come from one sample, sequenced in a study of T cell responses to AZD1222 COVID-19 vaccine. Here immunoSEQ multiplex PCR was the method, and the copy in TCRdb shows in-frame clones only, minus some. The sample holds 150,000 to 190,000 clones, 85% to 95% seen once. The sequenced sample was peripheral blood, obtained 28 days after the second AZD1222 dose. The receptors shown here come from an adult who received the AZD1222 COVID-19 vaccine.

V gene TRBV27 combines with J gene TRBJ2-3, with TRBD1 identical over 8 bases. J gave up 5 bases and V 1 base, and 8 bases lay outside the gene matches. CDR3 length equals 16 residues. In germline, CDR1 is MNHEY, CDR2 SMNVEV (reference sequence). CDR3: CASSLFDRGRLDTQYF. The DNA of the CDR3 is TGTGCCAGCAGTTTATTCGACAGGGGTAGGTTAGATACGCAGTATTTT.

The chain joins TRBV28 to TRBJ1-2; D not certain. The length of the CDR3 is 13 residues. From germline, CDR1 is MDHEN and CDR2 SYDVKM. V lost 2 bases and J lost 3, with 7 bases in between. The chain's CDR3 is CASSLRQDYGYTF. Written as DNA, the CDR3 is TGTGCCAGCAGTTTAAGGCAAGACTATGGCTACACCTTC.

The rearrangement joins TRBV10-3 to TRBJ2-7, with D possibly TRBD2 on 6 matching bases. CDR3 length: 14 residues. The V end lost 3 bases, the J end lost 2 bases, and 11 bases lay between the germline ends. Germline V gene sequence: CDR1 ENHRY, CDR2 SYGVKD. The CDR3: CAISDRGGPYEQYF. Written as DNA, the CDR3 is TGTGCCATCAGTGATCGGGGAGGCCCCTACGAGCAGTACTTC.

The chain carries TRBV2 and TRBJ1-1; 10 positions match TRBD1. CDR1 SNHLY and CDR2 FYNNEI come from the germline V gene. Trimming removed 10 bases from V and 0 bases from J; junction bases left unmatched: 8. This CDR3 is built from 15 residues. The CDR3 protein is CATEGQGLLNTEAFF. The DNA for the CDR3 is TGTGCCACAGAGGGACAGGGGCTTCTGAACACTGAAGCTTTCTTT.

The rearrangement uses TRBV6-5 and TRBJ1-5, with 8 bases lining up with TRBD1. V lost 7 bases and J lost 7; bases outside the gene matches: 6. Germline CDR1 reads MNHEY; CDR2 reads SVGAGI. The CDR3 contains 13 residues. The CDR3 loop reads CASIPDRAQPQHF. For the CDR3, the DNA is TGTGCCAGCATCCCGGACAGGGCCCAGCCCCAGCATTTT.

The rearrangement uses TRBV30 and TRBJ1-1; unclear D gene. Germline V CDR1 and CDR2: GTSNPN, SVGIG (reference sequence). The CDR3 extends over 16 amino acids. The germline V and J ends were trimmed by 5 bases and 1 base, with 20 bases remaining between them. The CDR3, as DNA: TGTGCCTGGCACTCAGTTCCGGGTGGGTGGAACACTGAAGCTTTCTTT. Translation gives CAWHSVPGGWNTEAFF.

The CDR3 nucleotides are TGTGCCAGCAGCGGGGACCGACTAGCGGGAGAGAGTGAGCAGTTCTTC. It specifies CASSGDRLAGESEQFF. The chain joins TRBV11-2 to TRBJ2-1; 12 positions match TRBD2. The germline V gene has CDR1 SGHAT and CDR2 FQNNGV. V was pared by 5 bases and J by 9 bases, with 11 bases of the junction left unmatched. The CDR3 runs 16 residues.

The chain's CDR3 is CASRQRGTDTQYF. For the CDR3, the DNA is TGTGCCAGCAGACAGCGGGGCACAGATACGCAGTATTTT. V and J are TRBV5-6 and TRBJ2-3; D is perhaps TRBD2 (6 bases). Trimming took 5 bases from V and 1 from J, leaving 8 bases between them. CDR1 is SGHDT, CDR2 YYEEEE, per germline. CDR3 size: 13 residues.

This rearrangement joins TRBV14 to TRBJ1-1; D gene unclear. Trimming shortened V by 4 bases and J by 1 base, and 16 bases separated the two germline ends. The CDR3 has 16 residues. CDR1 and CDR2 from the germline V gene are SGHDN and FVKESK. CDR3 bases: TGTGCCAGCAGCCTTCGTCCTCCAGGCCAGAACACTGAAGCTTTCTTT. This encodes CASSLRPPGQNTEAFF.

The chain has TRBV19 and TRBJ2-7, with 10 bases lining up with TRBD1. The CDR3 loop spans 16 amino acids. CDR1 and CDR2 (germline): LNHDA, SQIVND (reference sequence). With 3 bases clipped from V and 3 bases from J, the junction kept 8 bases outside the gene matches. CDR3: CASSIRGTGDYYEQYF. For the CDR3, the DNA is TGTGCCAGTAGTATCAGGGGGACAGGGGACTACTACGAGCAGTACTTC.

The V call is TRBV11-2, the J call TRBJ1-1; D gene uncertain. The CDR3 is 14 residues long. Trimming cost V 0 bases and J 4 bases, with 9 bases left between them. CDR1 is SGHAT, CDR2 FQNNGV, per germline. The CDR3 nucleotides are TGTGCCAGCAGCTTAGAACAGTCAGGCACTGAAGCTTTCTTT. Protein: CASSLEQSGTEAFF.

The chain couples TRBV2 to TRBJ2-5; 11 positions agree with TRBD2. J was trimmed by 5 bases and V by 2 bases; bases with no gene match: 7. The CDR3 contains 16 residues. Per the germline V gene, CDR1 is SNHLY and CDR2 is FYNNEI. DNA for the CDR3: TGTGCCAGCAGTGAACCGGGACTAGCGGCAACGGAGACCCAGTACTTC. This encodes CASSEPGLAATETQYF.

This chain joins TRBV21-1 and TRBJ1-1; TRBD1, the D gene given by the table, was not confirmed from the DNA. TRBV21-1 is reported as a pseudogene. The CDR3 contains 15 residues. The CDR3 region is CASSITRGLGTEAFF. The CDR3 region has the DNA TGTGCCAGCAGTATTACCAGGGGGCTTGGGACTGAAGCTTTCTTT.

V is TRBV3-1 (or the pseudogene TRBV3-2) and J is TRBJ2-7; no reliable D call. V was shortened by 4 bases and J by 4 bases, with 5 bases between the two germline ends. Germline V gives CDR1 LGHDT, CDR2 YNNKEL (reference sequence). The CDR3 length is 11 residues. In DNA, the CDR3 is TGTGCCAGCAGCCTCCTATACGAGCAGTACTTC. It specifies CASSLLYEQYF.

This sequence joins TRBV28 and TRBJ1-5; D is perhaps TRBD1 (5 bases). The V gene lost 6 bases and the J gene lost 0 bases, with 21 bases spanning the gap. The CDR3 extends over 18 amino acids. The germline gives CDR1 MDHEN, CDR2 SYDVKM. CDR3 nucleotides: TGTGCCAGCAGCCGATTAGGGACCGAAAGCAATAGCAATCAGCCCCAGCATTTT. Amino acids: CASSRLGTESNSNQPQHF.

The table lists this clone with a count of one. The gene calls are TRBV19 and TRBJ2-6; 8 bases line up with TRBD1. The V gene end was trimmed by 8 bases and the J gene end by 1 base; junction bases not matched to a gene: 7. CDR3 length equals 16 residues. Germline V gene sequence: CDR1 LNHDA, CDR2 SQIVND (reference sequence). The CDR3 region is CASDRGAVSGANVLTF. CDR3 coding DNA: TGTGCCAGTGACAGGGGCGCGGTATCTGGGGCCAACGTCCTGACTTTC.

The CDR3 DNA is TGTGCCAGCTCACCACCCAGAGGTCAGCCCCAGCATTTT. Translation: CASSPPRGQPQHF. The rearrangement links TRBV18 to TRBJ1-5; D not certain. Germline V gene sequence: CDR1 KGHSH, CDR2 LQKENI. Trimming removed 0 bases from V and 6 bases from J, with 6 bases in between. The CDR3 has 13 residues. The full variable domain, with the rest looked up from reference TRBV18 and TRBJ1-5, is NAGVMQNPRHLVRRRGQEARLRCSPMKGHSHVYWYRQLPEEGLKFMVYLQKENIIDESGMPKERFSAEFPKEGPSILRIQQVVRGDSAAYFCASSPPRGQPQHFGDGTRLSIL.

CDR3 nucleotides: TGTGCCAGCAGCCGAACGACAGTACAGCCCCAGCATTTT. It yields the protein CASSRTTVQPQHF. This rearrangement joins TRBV11-2 to TRBJ1-5; tentatively, D is TRBD1 (5 bases). In germline, CDR1 is SGHAT, CDR2 FQNNGV. V lost 5 bases and J 7 bases, leaving 12 bases between the germline ends. CDR3 length equals 13 residues.

The chain is built from TRBV2 and TRBJ1-1; TRBD1 is a possible D gene (5 bases). From germline, CDR1 is SNHLY and CDR2 FYNNEI. V was cut by 10 bases and J by 0 bases, with 6 bases left in between. The CDR3 has 11 residues. The CDR3 region is CATTVNTEAFF. In DNA form, the CDR3 reads TGTGCCACGACAGTGAACACTGAAGCTTTCTTT.

This chain connects TRBV5-1 to TRBJ1-1; D is possibly TRBD1 (6 bases). Trimming left V 3 bases short and J 1 base short, with 16 bases between. Germline values: CDR1 SGHRS, CDR2 YFSETQ. CDR3 size: 16 residues. DNA of the CDR3: TGCGCCAGCAGCTCCCGGACGGGGGCAGCGAACACTGAAGCTTTCTTT. It yields the protein CASSSRTGAANTEAFF.

This rearrangement joins TRBV30 to TRBJ1-1, with a tentative D call TRBD1 (6 bases). The CDR3 runs to 12 residues. Germline CDR1 is GTSNPN and CDR2 is SVGIG (reference sequence). CDR3 protein: CARAGGNTEAFF. The CDR3 bases are TGTGCGAGAGCGGGGGGCAACACTGAAGCTTTCTTT.

This clone is a singleton in its sample. The chain combines TRBV6-5 with TRBJ1-2; possible D gene TRBD1, 5 bases. Germline V gene data show CDR1 as MNHEY and CDR2 as SVGAGI. The CDR3 loop spans 14 amino acids. V was shortened by 2 bases and J by 4 bases, with 11 bases between the two germline ends. CDR3 region: CASSYRDPSYGYTF. In nucleotides, the CDR3 is TGTGCCAGCAGTTACCGGGACCCCTCCTATGGCTACACCTTC.

This clone is a singleton in its sample. The chain is built from TRBV7-9 and TRBJ1-3; D is perhaps TRBD1 (5 bases). Germline V gene lookup returns CDR1 SEHNR and CDR2 FQNEAQ (reference sequence). Trimming shortened V by 1 base and J by 0 bases, and 16 bases separated the two germline ends. This CDR3 has 18 amino acids. DNA for the CDR3: TGTGCCAGCAGCTTAGTTGGCGGGACGGGCCACTCTGGAAACACCATATATTTT. Residues: CASSLVGGTGHSGNTIYF.

A few counts support this clone. The V gene is TRBV27, the J gene TRBJ2-7; 9 nucleotides align to TRBD1. V trimming: 5 bases; J trimming: 1 base; junction bases outside the gene matches: 9. The germline CDR1 and CDR2 sequences are MNHEY and SMNVEV (reference sequence). The CDR3 runs to 16 residues. CDR3 in amino acids: CASSAISGTGSYEQYF. The CDR3 DNA follows: TGTGCCAGCAGTGCTATCTCCGGGACAGGGTCCTACGAGCAGTACTTC.

This chain uses TRBV6-2 or TRBV6-3 with TRBJ2-2; 9 nucleotides agree with TRBD2. The junction had 6 bases not matched to a gene; V was cut back by 6 bases and J by 1 base. There are 16 residues in the CDR3. Germline values: CDR1 MNHEY, CDR2 SVGEGT. CDR3 sequence (DNA): TGTGCCAGCAGCCTGACTAGCGGAGAGAACACCGGGGAGCTGTTTTTT. It translates to CASSLTSGENTGELFF.

The V and J genes are TRBV11-2 and TRBJ2-7; D is possibly TRBD1 or TRBD2 (5 bases each). Germline V gene data show CDR1 as SGHAT and CDR2 as FQNNGV. The CDR3 runs 16 residues. Between the trimmed V and J ends, which lost 0 bases and 2 bases, there was a span of 14 bases. CDR3: CASSLDPGTVTYEQYF. The CDR3 DNA reads TGTGCCAGCAGCTTAGATCCCGGGACGGTAACCTACGAGCAGTACTTC.

This chain links TRBV3-1 (or the pseudogene TRBV3-2) with TRBJ2-7; 8 bases line up with TRBD2. The CDR3 runs 15 residues. From germline, CDR1 is LGHDT and CDR2 YNNKEL (reference sequence). The junction had 9 bases not matched to a gene; V was cut back by 6 bases and J by 2 bases. In nucleotides, the CDR3 is TGTGCCAGCAGATCAAGCGGGAGAGGGGCCTACGAGCAGTACTTC. Residues: CASRSSGRGAYEQYF.

The rearrangement uses TRBV2 and TRBJ1-3; D remains ambiguous. V lost 7 bases and J lost 2, with 12 bases in between. The V gene's germline CDR1 is SNHLY and CDR2 FYNNEI. This CDR3 spans 14 amino acids. The CDR3, as DNA: TGTGCCAGCAATCCGGGAGGAGCTGGAAACACCATATATTTT. Translating it yields CASNPGGAGNTIYF.

The rearrangement links TRBV6-1 to TRBJ1-2; D call uncertain. CDR3 length: 13 amino acids. Germline V gene sequence: CDR1 MNHNS, CDR2 SASEGT. Deletions cut 2 bases from V and 4 bases from J, with 8 bases between. The CDR3, as DNA: TGTGCCAGCAGTGAATCCCGACTCTATGGCTACACCTTC. Its protein product is CASSESRLYGYTF.